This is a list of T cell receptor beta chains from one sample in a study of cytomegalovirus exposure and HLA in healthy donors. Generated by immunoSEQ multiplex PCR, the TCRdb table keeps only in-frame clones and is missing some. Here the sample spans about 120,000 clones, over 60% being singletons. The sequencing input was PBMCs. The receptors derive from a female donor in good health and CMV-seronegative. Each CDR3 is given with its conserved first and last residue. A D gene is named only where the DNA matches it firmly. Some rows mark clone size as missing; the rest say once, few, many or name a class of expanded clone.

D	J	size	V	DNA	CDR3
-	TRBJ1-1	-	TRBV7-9	TGTGCCAGCCGAGCTTATGATGGTAACACTGAAGCTTTCTTT	CASRAYDGNTEAFF
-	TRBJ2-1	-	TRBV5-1	TGCGCCAGCAGCTCGCGGGCCTTGGGGAATGAGCAGTTCTTC	CASSSRALGNEQFF
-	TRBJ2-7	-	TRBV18	TGTGCCAGCTCATCCCAGGGGGTAGCGGGGCGTAGAGACGAGCAGTACTTC	CASSSQGVAGRRDEQYF
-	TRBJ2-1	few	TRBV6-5	TGTGCCAGCAGTTGGGGGACTTTCTACAATGAGCAGTTCTTC	CASSWGTFYNEQFF
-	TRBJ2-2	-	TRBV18	TGTGCCAGCTCCGGGACACTAACGAACACCGGGGAGCTGTTTTTT	CASSGTLTNTGELFF
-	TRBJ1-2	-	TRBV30	TGTGCCTGGAGTCTAAGGGAGTGGGGCTACACCTTC	CAWSLREWGYTF
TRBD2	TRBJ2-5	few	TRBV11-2	TGTGCCAGCAGCATACAGACTAGCGGGGAAGAGACCCAGTACTTC	CASSIQTSGEETQYF
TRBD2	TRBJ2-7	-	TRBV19	TGTGCCAGTAGTATCGGGACTAGCTCCTACGAGCAGTACTTC	CASSIGTSSYEQYF
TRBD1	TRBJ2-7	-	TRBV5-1	TGCGCCAGCAGCTCTGGGGGACAGCCCACCTACGAGCAGTACTTC	CASSSGGQPTYEQYF
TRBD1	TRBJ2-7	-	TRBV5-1	TGCGCCAGCAGCTTGGGGACAGACAGGGGGACACCCTACGAGCAGTACTTC	CASSLGTDRGTPYEQYF
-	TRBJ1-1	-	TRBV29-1	TGCAGCGTTGAGGGCAGGTCTAACCCTGAAGCTTTCTTT	CSVEGRSNPEAFF
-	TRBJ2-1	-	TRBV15	TGTGCCACCAGCAGAGATAGGAGGAGCAATGAGCAGTTCTTC	CATSRDRRSNEQFF
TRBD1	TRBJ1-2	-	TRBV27	TGTGCCAGCAGCCCATTGAGGGTGCTGGGACAGGGGCCGCCTATCTATGGCTACACCTTC	CASSPLRVLGQGPPIYGYTF
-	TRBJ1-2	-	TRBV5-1	TGCGCCAGCAGCGTAACCATAGACAGCTATGGCTACACCTTC	CASSVTIDSYGYTF